This TCR beta chain was captured by sequencing in a study of shared clonotypes between healthy human individuals. Study in general: Three CD4 naive, three CD4 memory, two CD8 naive and one CD8 memory plate were used per donor. Findings of the study overall: Across a handful of donors, naive CD4 shared about 5%, naive CD8 approximately 3.5%, memory CD4 roughly 2.4%, memory CD8 around 0.36%.

Assay: immunoSEQ multiplex PCR; the TCRdb copy retains only in-frame clones and omits some. This table holds some 2,000,000 clones, around 96% found once. Naivety among CD8 cells was defined by CD45RO negativity and positive CCR7 selection, thereby excluding terminally differentiated effector memory CD45RA+ cells. None of the donors, who were healthy HIV-negative adults, had recently had acute infections or vaccinations. As concerns this clone: As yet, its antigen is unknown.

The CDR3 sequence is 15 residues long. Germline CDR1 is MNHEY and CDR2 is SMNVEV (reference sequence). Trimming removed 5 bases from V and 3 bases from J; junction bases left unmatched: 2. The genes are TRBV27 and TRBJ2-1, with 12 bases fitting TRBD2. The sequence was obtained from a man aged 18 to 30 in good health. Source material: naive CD8+ T cells sorted from blood. CDR3: CASSGLAGIYNEQFF. CDR3 bases: TGTGCCAGCAGTGGACTAGCGGGGATCTACAATGAGCAGTTCTTC.